The clone carrying this T cell receptor beta chain has at least ten counts. The source of the sample is a study of T cells in Graves' hyperthyroidism and ophthalmopathy. Losses at the gene ends were 5 bases for V and 2 bases for J; bases not matched to a gene: 25. The CDR3 is made up of 22 amino acids. Germline V gene sequence: CDR1 SEHNR, CDR2 FQNEAQ (reference sequence). Amplified regions were TCR beta CDR3 sequences from RNA transcripts. TCR CDR3 underwent first-round RT-PCR with the HTBI primer set. A single record per CDR3 protein comes from TCRdb applying MiXCR to the multiplex PCR reads. The sample holds about 500,000 distinct CDR3 sequences, around 15% seen once.

The receptor was isolated from a woman under 30 with Graves' hyperthyroidism. Material: blood. The chain has TRBV7-9 and TRBJ2-1; 9 bases are a match to TRBD2. DNA for the CDR3: TGTGCCAGCAGCAAGGCGGGACATACAACGACCGGGACTAGCTTGGCCTACAATGAGCAGTTCTTC. Residues: CASSKAGHTTTGTSLAYNEQFF.